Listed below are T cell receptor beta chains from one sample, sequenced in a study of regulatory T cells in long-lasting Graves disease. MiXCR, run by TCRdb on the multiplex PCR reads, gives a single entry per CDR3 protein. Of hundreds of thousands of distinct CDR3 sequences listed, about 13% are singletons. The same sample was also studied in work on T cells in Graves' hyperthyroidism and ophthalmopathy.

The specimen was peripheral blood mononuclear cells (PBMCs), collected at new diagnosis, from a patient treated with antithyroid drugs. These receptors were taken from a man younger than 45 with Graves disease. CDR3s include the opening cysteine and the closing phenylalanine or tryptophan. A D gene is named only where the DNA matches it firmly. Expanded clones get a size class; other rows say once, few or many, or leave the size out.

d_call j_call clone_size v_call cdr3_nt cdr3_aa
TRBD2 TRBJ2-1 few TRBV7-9 TGTGCCAGCAGCTCACAGGGGACTAGCGGGTCAAGCTCACTCTACAATGAGCAGTTCTTC CASSSQGTSGSSSLYNEQFF
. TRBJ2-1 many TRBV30 TGTGCCTGGACGAACCATTACAATGAGCAGTTCTTC CAWTNHYNEQFF
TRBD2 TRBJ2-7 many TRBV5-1 TGCGCCAGCAGCGGCTGGGGGAACCTAGCGGCGGACTCCTACGAGCAGTACTTC CASSGWGNLAADSYEQYF
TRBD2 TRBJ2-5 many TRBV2 TGTGCCAGCTTGGACGGCGGGAGAAGGAGCCAGACCCAGTACTTC CASLDGGRRSQTQYF
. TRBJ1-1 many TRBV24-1 TGTGCCACCAATTCAGGGGAGTCTGAAGCTTTCTTT CATNSGESEAFF
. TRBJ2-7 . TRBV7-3 TGTGCCAGCAGCACCGACGCTAGCTCCTACGAGCAGTACTTC CASSTDASSYEQYF
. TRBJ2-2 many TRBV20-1 TGCAGTGCTAAGGGACCGATGAACACCGGGGAGCTGTTTTTT CSAKGPMNTGELFF
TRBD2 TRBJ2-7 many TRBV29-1 TGCAGCGTTGAAGATGGCGGGAGTCACGAGCAGTACTTC CSVEDGGSHEQYF
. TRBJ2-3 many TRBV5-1 TGCGCCAGCAGCGGATTAGTGGATACGCAGTATTTT CASSGLVDTQYF
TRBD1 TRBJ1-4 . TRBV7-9 TGTGCCAGCAGCTCTGGGACAGAAATCTTCCTCAGAGAAAGACTGTTTTTT CASSSGTEIFLRERLFF
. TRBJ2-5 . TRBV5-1 TGCGCCAGCAGCGAACGTTCGGGTGAGACCCAGTACTTC CASSERSGETQYF
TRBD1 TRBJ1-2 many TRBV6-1 TGTGCCAGCAGTGATGCGAGGGGACAGGGCTATGGCTACACCTTC CASSDARGQGYGYTF
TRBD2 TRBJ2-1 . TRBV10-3 TGTGCCATCAGGGCTAGCGGGAGGGGCAATGAGCAGTTCTTC CAIRASGRGNEQFF
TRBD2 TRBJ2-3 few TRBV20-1 TGCAGTGCTAATGCCGGGACTAGCGGGAGATTAGATACGCAGTATTTT CSANAGTSGRLDTQYF
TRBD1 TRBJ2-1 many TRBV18 TGTGCCAGCTCACTAACCGGGACAGCAAATGAGCAGTTCTTC CASSLTGTANEQFF
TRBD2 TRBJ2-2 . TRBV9 TGTGCCAGCGGGCGAAGGACTAGCGGGAGAACCGGGGAGCTGTTTTTT CASGRRTSGRTGELFF
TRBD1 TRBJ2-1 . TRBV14 TGTGCCAGCAGCGCGTACAGGGGAGATGAGCAGTTCTTC CASSAYRGDEQFF
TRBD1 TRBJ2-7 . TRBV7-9 TGTGCCAGTATACAGGGGAAGGGATTCGCCTACGAGCAGTACTTC CASIQGKGFAYEQYF
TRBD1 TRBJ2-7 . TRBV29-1 TGCAGCGCTGGGGGGGGGGGACAGGGGCAGTACGAGCAGTACTTC CSAGGGGQGQYEQYF
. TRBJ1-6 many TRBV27 TGTGCCAGCAGTGATGGACAGAGGGGTTTAGCCCTCCACTTT CASSDGQRGLALHF
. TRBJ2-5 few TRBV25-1 TGTGCCAGCAGTCCTCTGGGAGCCGGGGCCCAGTACTTC CASSPLGAGAQYF
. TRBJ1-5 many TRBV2 TGTGCCAGCAGTGAAGGGGATTTATATAGCAATCAGCCCCAGCATTTT CASSEGDLYSNQPQHF
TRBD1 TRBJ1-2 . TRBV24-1 TGTGCCACCGGACAGGGGTCTAACTATGGCTACACCTTC CATGQGSNYGYTF
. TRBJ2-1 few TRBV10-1 TGCGCCAGCAGTGAGGGGGGTTACTACAATGAGCAGTTCTTC CASSEGGYYNEQFF
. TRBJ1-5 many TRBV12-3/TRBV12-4 TGTGCCAGCAGTTTCCGGGGGAATAGCAATCAGCCCCAGCATTTT CASSFRGNSNQPQHF
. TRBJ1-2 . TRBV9 TGTGCCAGCAGCTCTACCTCGCAGGGACCCCCCCCTGGCTACACCTTC CASSSTSQGPPPGYTF
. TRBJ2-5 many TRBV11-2 TGTGCCAGCAGCTTAGACCCTACCGGGACGACGGGAGAGACCCAGTACTTC CASSLDPTGTTGETQYF
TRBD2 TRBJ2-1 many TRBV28 TGTGCCAGCAGGCGACTAGCGGGCTCCTACAATGAGCAGTTCTTC CASRRLAGSYNEQFF
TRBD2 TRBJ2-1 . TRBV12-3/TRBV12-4 TGTGCCAACAGTCGACTAGCGGATGAGCAGTTCTTC CANSRLADEQFF
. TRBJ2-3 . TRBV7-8 TGCGCCAGCAGCCAACTTGATGGTGGTTGGGATACGCAGTATTTT CASSQLDGGWDTQYF
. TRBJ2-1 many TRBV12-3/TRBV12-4 TGTGCCAGCAGTTCGAAGGGGTACAATGAGCAGTTCTTC CASSSKGYNEQFF
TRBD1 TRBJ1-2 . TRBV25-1 TGTGCCACCCGGGACAGCGGAGGCTATGGCTACACCTTC CATRDSGGYGYTF
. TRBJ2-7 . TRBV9 TGTGCCAGCAGCGTAGACCCAGGGGTCGGCGAGCAGTACTTC CASSVDPGVGEQYF
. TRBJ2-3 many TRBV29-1 TGCAGCGTTGTGGTAGGGGGCACAGATACGCAGTATTTT CSVVVGGTDTQYF
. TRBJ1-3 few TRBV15 TGTGCCACCAGCAGAGGAGGGTTTGGTACCGGAAACACCATATATTTT CATSRGGFGTGNTIYF
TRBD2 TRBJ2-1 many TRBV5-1 TGCGCCAGCAGCTTGGTGGCGGGAGGGCGGTCCTACAATGAGCAGTTCTTC CASSLVAGGRSYNEQFF
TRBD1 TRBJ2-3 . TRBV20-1 TGCAGCGCAGGGGGAGCGCCAAGCTCAGATACGCAGTATTTT CSAGGAPSSDTQYF
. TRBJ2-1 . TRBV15 TGTGCCACCAGCAGAGGGACGGGGGATGAGCAGTTCTTC CATSRGTGDEQFF
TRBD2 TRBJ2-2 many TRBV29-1 TGCAGCGTAGAGACTAGCGGGAGAAACACCGGGGAGCTGTTTTTT CSVETSGRNTGELFF
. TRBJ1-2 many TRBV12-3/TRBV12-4 TGTGCCAGCAGCCTAGGCATTGGCTACACCTTC CASSLGIGYTF
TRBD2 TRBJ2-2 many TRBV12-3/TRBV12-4 TGTGCCAGCAGACCCGCTAGCGGGAGGGCCGGAACCGGGGAGCTGTTTTTT CASRPASGRAGTGELFF
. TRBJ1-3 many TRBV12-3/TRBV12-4 TGTGCCAGCAGAAGAACAACAGGTTTTGAACTCTCTGGAAACACCATATATTTT CASRRTTGFELSGNTIYF
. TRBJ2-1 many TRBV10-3 TGTGCCATCAGTGGTGCAGGGCTTAATGAGCAGTTCTTC CAISGAGLNEQFF
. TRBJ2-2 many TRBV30 TGTGCCTGGAGTGTACGGCCCTGGGGGAACACCGGGGAGCTGTTTTTT CAWSVRPWGNTGELFF
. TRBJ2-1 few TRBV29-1 TGCAGCGTTTATACAGGGTACAATGAGCAGTTCTTC CSVYTGYNEQFF
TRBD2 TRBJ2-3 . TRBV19 TGTGCCAGTAATCCTAGCGGGAGCGTCACAGATACGCAGTATTTT CASNPSGSVTDTQYF
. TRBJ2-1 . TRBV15 TGTGCCACCAGCAGAGATCGTGGCTGGGAGTTCTTC CATSRDRGWEFF
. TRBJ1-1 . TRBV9 TGTGCCAGCAGCGTAGCGGTGAACACTGAAGCTTTCTTT CASSVAVNTEAFF
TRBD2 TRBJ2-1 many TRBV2 TGTGCCAGCAGTCCCGGGACTAGATCGAATGAGCAGTTCTTC CASSPGTRSNEQFF
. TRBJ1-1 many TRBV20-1 TGCAGTGCTAGAGGGGGGATTGGGTCGGATGGTGAAGCTTTCTTT CSARGGIGSDGEAFF
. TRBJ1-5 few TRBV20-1 TGCAGTGCTAGAGATGCGGAGGACGGACGTTTCAATCAGCCCCAGCATTTT CSARDAEDGRFNQPQHF
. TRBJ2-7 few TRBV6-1 TGTGCCGCGACCGGGGGCCACGAGCAGTACTTC CAATGGHEQYF
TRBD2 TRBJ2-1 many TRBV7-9 TGTGCCAGCAGCTTCTTAGGACTAGGCTCGCGTTGGGAGCAGTTCTTC CASSFLGLGSRWEQFF
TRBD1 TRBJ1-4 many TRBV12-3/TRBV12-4 TGTGCCAGCAGCCGAGACAGGGAGCGTGAAAAACTGTTTTTT CASSRDREREKLFF
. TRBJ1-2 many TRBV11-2 TGTGCCAGCAGCTTAAGCGGGTTAATGGACAACGGCCTTTACTATGGCTACACCTTC CASSLSGLMDNGLYYGYTF
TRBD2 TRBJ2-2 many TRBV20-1 TGCAGTGCTAGTCGCGGGGGGAACACCGGGGAGCTGTTTTTT CSASRGGNTGELFF
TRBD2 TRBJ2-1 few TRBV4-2 TGTGCCAGCAGGGAGACTAGCGTATCCTACAATGAGCAGTTCTTC CASRETSVSYNEQFF
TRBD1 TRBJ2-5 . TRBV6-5 TGTGCCAGCAGTTTCCCCGGACAGGTCCAAGAGACCCAGTACTTC CASSFPGQVQETQYF
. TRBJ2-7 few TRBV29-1 TGCAGCGTTGCCGAACCCCTCGTGAAGCAGTACTTC CSVAEPLVKQYF
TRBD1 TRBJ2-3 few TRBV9 TGTGCCAGCAGCGGGACAGGCCGGGCAGATACGCAGTATTTT CASSGTGRADTQYF